This TCR beta chain was sequenced in a study of blood T cells in healthy people across ages. The study, taken as a whole, reports: Aged donors had fewer naive CD4+ cells and lower diversity than long-lived donors.

The CDR3 spans 17 residues. Germline V gene sequence: CDR1 SGHDN, CDR2 FVKESK. The authors ran a second PCR of about 6 to 11 cycles using a sample-barcoded 5' primer and a J-beta primer mix. Researchers report that a template-switch adaptor with 12 random nucleotides tagged each cDNA molecule. Every sample returned 3 million or more CDR3-containing paired-end reads. TCRdb independently ran MiXCR on the 5' RACE reads; one entry per CDR3 protein. The sample yields 1,500,000 or so distinct CDR3 sequences, approximately 59% seen once. About this clonotype: Its specificity is not known.

The receptor's source is a man aged 18 to 29 in good health. Sequenced material: blood. The chain combines TRBV14 with TRBJ2-5; D gene unclear. The DNA matches TRBJ2-7 better at its end, which makes the J call doubtful. The CDR3 here is CASSQAFDLGGFYEQYF. The DNA for the CDR3 is TGTGCCAGCAGCCAAGCTTTTGATCTGGGCGGATTCTACGAGCAGTACTTC.